Below are 30 T cell receptor beta chains sequenced from a single sample in a study of T cell responses to AZD1222 COVID-19 vaccine. The protocol was immunoSEQ multiplex PCR, while the TCRdb copy is restricted to in-frame clones and leaves out a portion. The sample lists about 150,000 clones; about 92% were seen once. Sequencing used peripheral blood, obtained on day 0 of AZD1222 vaccination. These receptors were taken from an adult in good health.

This chain uses TRBV28 with TRBJ2-1; 7 nucleotides match TRBD2. Per the germline V gene, CDR1 is MDHEN and CDR2 is SYDVKM. CDR3 length equals 16 residues. Losses at the gene ends were 2 bases for V and 0 bases for J; bases not matched to a gene: 4. CDR3 in DNA: TGTGCCAGCAGTTTAATACTAGCGTCCTCCTACAATGAGCAGTTCTTC. It yields the protein CASSLILASSYNEQFF.

This clone has only one observation. The CDR3 DNA sequence: TGTGCCAGCAGCTTAAGGCCGACGAACACCGGGGAGCTGTTTTTT. Its protein is CASSLRPTNTGELFF. The chain carries TRBV7-3 and TRBJ2-2; D is ambiguous. The germline gives CDR1 SGHTA, CDR2 FQGTGA. This CDR3 contains 15 residues. V was shortened by 1 base and J by 0 bases, with 6 bases between the two germline ends.

The chain has TRBV10-3 and TRBJ1-2, with unresolved D. The CDR3 length is 11 residues. V shed 3 bases and J shed 4 bases, with 3 bases lying between them. CDR1 and CDR2 from the germline V gene are ENHRY and SYGVKD. The CDR3 spells CAISEAYGYTF. CDR3 bases: TGTGCCATCAGTGAAGCCTATGGCTACACCTTC.

This clone was detected once. The CDR3 DNA reads as TGTGCCAGCAGCGCCTACCCGGGACAGGGTTACGAGCAGTACTTC. Its protein product is CASSAYPGQGYEQYF. The chain combines TRBV7-2 with TRBJ2-7, with 9 bases fitting TRBD1. V shed 5 bases and J 4 bases; nucleotides not matched to a gene: 9. This CDR3 has 15 residues. The germline V gene encodes CDR1 SGHTA and CDR2 FQGNSA.

This sequence joins TRBV5-4 and TRBJ1-3; 10 bases are a match to TRBD1. J lost 3 bases, V lost 4 bases, and 4 bases had no gene match. The length of the CDR3 is 15 residues. Germline-derived CDR1 and CDR2 are SGHNT and YYREEE (reference sequence). The CDR3 is CASSQWDRGGNTIYF. DNA of the CDR3: TGTGCCAGCAGCCAGTGGGACAGGGGTGGAAACACCATATATTTT.

The chain combines TRBV5-1 with TRBJ1-2; D is perhaps TRBD1 (5 bases). The germline CDR1 and CDR2 sequences are SGHRS and YFSETQ. The V end was cut by 1 base, the J end by 7 bases, with 17 bases between. The CDR3 has 15 residues. Here the CDR3 DNA reads TGCGCCAGCAGCTTGCGCCTGGACACTTTCCGTGGCTACACCTTC. It encodes CASSLRLDTFRGYTF.

The rearrangement links TRBV6-4 to TRBJ2-1; D gene unclear. This CDR3 is built from 15 residues. V was shortened by 5 bases and J by 1 base, with 12 bases between the two germline ends. Germline CDR1 is MRHNA and CDR2 is SNTAGT. The CDR3 DNA reads as TGTGCCAGCAGTCGAGAGGTGGGTTCCTACAATGAGCAGTTCTTC. This encodes CASSREVGSYNEQFF.

The chain links TRBV4-1 to TRBJ2-5; tentatively, D is TRBD1 (6 bases). Trimming stripped 1 base from V and 5 bases from J, with 8 bases between. CDR3 length equals 13 residues. In germline, CDR1 is MGHRA, CDR2 YSYEKL. CDR3 sequence: CASSQAQGETQYF. CDR3 DNA: TGCGCCAGCAGCCAAGCCCAGGGGGAGACCCAGTACTTC.

The chain uses TRBV7-8 and TRBJ2-5; no definite D call. This CDR3 is 14 amino acids long. V shed 5 bases and J shed 2 bases, with 12 bases lying between them. CDR1 and CDR2 from the germline V gene are SGHVS and FQNEAQ. This CDR3 is CASSGRSRQETQYF. In DNA, the CDR3 is TGTGCCAGCAGCGGAAGGAGTCGTCAAGAGACCCAGTACTTC.

The chain is built from TRBV19 and TRBJ1-2; no definite D call. Germline-derived CDR1 and CDR2 are LNHDA and SQIVND (reference sequence). Trimming stripped 5 bases from V and 8 bases from J, with 9 bases between. This CDR3 has 11 residues. The CDR3 DNA reads as TGTGCCAGTAGTCGGTCAGAAGGCTACACCTTC. Translation gives CASSRSEGYTF.

The sample holds a few counts of this clone. The genes are TRBV18 and TRBJ2-5; tentatively, D is TRBD1 (6 bases). Trimming stripped 1 base from V and 4 bases from J, with 7 bases between. The CDR3 consists of 13 residues. Germline values: CDR1 KGHSH, CDR2 LQKENI. The CDR3 protein is CASSPQGVETQYF. The CDR3 DNA sequence: TGTGCCAGCTCACCACAGGGGGTAGAGACCCAGTACTTC.

The rearrangement links TRBV19 to TRBJ1-5; D ambiguous. There are 15 residues in the CDR3. The V gene lost 7 bases and the J gene lost 0 bases, with 13 bases spanning the gap. Germline V gene sequence: CDR1 LNHDA, CDR2 SQIVND (reference sequence). CDR3 nucleotide sequence: TGTGCCAGTACCCCCAGTAGCAATAGCAATCAGCCCCAGCATTTT. The encoded protein is CASTPSSNSNQPQHF.

The chain employs TRBV3-1 (or the pseudogene TRBV3-2) and TRBJ2-7; 9 nucleotides align to TRBD2. This CDR3 spans 17 amino acids. V trimming: 1 base; J trimming: 7 bases; junction bases outside the gene matches: 14. Germline CDR1 LGHDT, CDR2 YNNKEL (reference sequence). CDR3 region: CASSQGLSGRGMGEQYF. CDR3 nucleotides: TGTGCCAGCAGCCAAGGTCTTAGCGGGAGAGGGATGGGAGAGCAGTACTTC.

This clone was found a few times. The chain uses TRBV5-8 and TRBJ1-6; no clear D. This CDR3 comprises 14 residues. Trimming stripped 1 base from V and 1 base from J, with 3 bases between. Germline V gene lookup returns CDR1 SGHTS and CDR2 YDEGEE. Written as DNA, the CDR3 is TGTGCCAGCAGCTTGAGGTCCTATAATTCACCCCTCCACTTT. Translating gives CASSLRSYNSPLHF.

A note on this clone: A read error may produce the germline difference seen at one junction end. J is TRBJ2-2 and V is TRBV7-7, with 7 bases matching TRBD2. The germline V gene encodes CDR1 SSHAT and CDR2 FNYEAQ (reference sequence). The CDR3 runs to 16 residues. CDR3 sequence (DNA): TGTGCTAGCAGCTTGGGGACTACCATCCGAACCGGGGAGCTGTTTTTT. Translation: CASSLGTTIRTGELFF.

This chain joins TRBV27 and TRBJ1-5; TRBD1 agrees at 10 bases. From germline, CDR1 is MNHEY and CDR2 SMNVEV (reference sequence). The CDR3 covers 14 residues. J was trimmed by 10 bases and V by 8 bases; bases with no gene match: 11. CDR3 DNA sequence: TGTGCCAGCTCCGGGACAGGGGCCCCGGGACCCCAGCATTTT. It encodes CASSGTGAPGPQHF.

The chain is built from TRBV27 and TRBJ1-1; TRBD1 might be the D (6 bases). Germline V gives CDR1 MNHEY, CDR2 SMNVEV (reference sequence). This CDR3 spans 14 amino acids. Trimming took off 4 bases at V and 0 bases at J, with 9 bases between the two ends. This CDR3 is CASSSGQMNTEAFF. The CDR3 coding sequence is TGTGCCAGCAGTTCGGGACAAATGAACACTGAAGCTTTCTTT.

The chain recombines TRBV9 with TRBJ2-1; 7 bases align to TRBD2. CDR1 SGDLS and CDR2 YYNGEE come from the germline V gene. This CDR3 has 15 amino acids. V lost 5 bases, J lost 0 bases, and 5 bases stayed unmatched. The CDR3 loop is CASSDGGSSYNEQFF. The CDR3, as DNA: TGTGCCAGCAGTGACGGGGGGAGCTCCTACAATGAGCAGTTCTTC.

The genes are TRBV5-1 and TRBJ2-2; the match to TRBD1 covers 10 bases. Germline loops: CDR1 SGHRS, CDR2 YFSETQ. CDR3 length: 16 residues. The J segment lost 3 bases and the V segment lost 4 bases, leaving 6 bases of the junction unmatched. The CDR3 reads CASSPDRGPYTGELFF. The CDR3, as DNA: TGCGCCAGCAGCCCCGACAGGGGGCCTTACACCGGGGAGCTGTTTTTT. The whole variable domain, filled in from reference TRBV5-1 and TRBJ2-2, reads KAGVTQTPRYLIKTRGQQVTLSCSPISGHRSVSWYQQTPGQGLQFLFEYFSETQRNKGNFPGRFSGRQFSNSRSEMNVSTLELGDSALYLCASSPDRGPYTGELFFGEGSRLTVL.

CDR3 loop: CASSAGREAFF. The CDR3 region has the DNA TGTGCCAGCAGTGCTGGCAGGGAAGCTTTCTTT. The chain recombines TRBV27 with TRBJ1-1; D is uncertain. Per the germline V gene, CDR1 is MNHEY and CDR2 is SMNVEV (reference sequence). The CDR3 totals 11 residues. Deletions cut 5 bases from V and 8 bases from J, with 9 bases between.

The chain recombines TRBV5-1 with TRBJ1-2; 7 nucleotides line up with TRBD1. CDR3 length: 12 residues. Germline assignment: CDR1 SGHRS and CDR2 YFSETQ. V was clipped by 7 bases and J by 2 bases; unmatched bases: 2. The CDR3 here is CASQGQNYGYTF. DNA for the CDR3: TGCGCCAGCCAGGGACAGAACTATGGCTACACCTTC.

J is TRBJ2-3 and V is TRBV5-1; 7 positions match TRBD2. Per the germline V gene, CDR1 is SGHRS and CDR2 is YFSETQ. The CDR3 runs to 15 residues. V shed 3 bases, J shed 2 bases, and the junction held 6 bases outside the gene matches. The CDR3 region has the DNA TGCGCCAGCAGCTCTCTAACTAGCGCCACAGATACGCAGTATTTT. Its protein is CASSSLTSATDTQYF. Full variable domain (rest looked up from reference TRBV5-1 and TRBJ2-3): KAGVTQTPRYLIKTRGQQVTLSCSPISGHRSVSWYQQTPGQGLQFLFEYFSETQRNKGNFPGRFSGRQFSNSRSEMNVSTLELGDSALYLCASSSLTSATDTQYFGPGTRLTVL.

The gene calls are TRBV2 and TRBJ2-5; 7 nucleotides agree with TRBD2. V lost 6 bases and J lost 6; bases outside the gene matches: 7. Looked up from germline, CDR1 is SNHLY and CDR2 is FYNNEI. The CDR3 length is 13 residues. CDR3 sequence (DNA): TGTGCCAGCAGATTGGGGACTAAGCAGACCCAGTACTTC. This sequence encodes CASRLGTKQTQYF.

There are a few counts of this clone. The V and J genes are TRBV2 and TRBJ2-2, with D maybe TRBD2 (6 bases). The germline V gene has CDR1 SNHLY and CDR2 FYNNEI. There are 13 residues in the CDR3. V lost 7 bases to trimming and J lost 4 bases, with 10 bases between them. CDR3 sequence reads: CASNLGGTGELFF. Written as DNA, the CDR3 is TGTGCCAGCAATTTGGGAGGCACCGGGGAGCTGTTTTTT.

This chain joins TRBV9 and TRBJ1-1, with D maybe TRBD1 (5 bases). With 0 bases removed from V and 5 bases from J, the gap between germline ends came to 8 bases. The CDR3 runs to 13 residues. Germline assignment: CDR1 SGDLS and CDR2 YYNGEE. CDR3 sequence (DNA): TGTGCCAGCAGCGTAGACCCAGGGACTGAAGCTTTCTTT. This gives the protein CASSVDPGTEAFF. Full variable domain (remainder filled in from reference TRBV9 and TRBJ1-1): DSGVTQTPKHLITATGQRVTLRCSPRSGDLSVYWYQQSLDQGLQFLIQYYNGEERAKGNILERFSAQQFPDLHSELNLSSLELGDSALYFCASSVDPGTEAFFGQGTRLTVV.

This chain uses TRBV15 with TRBJ1-2; 8 positions match TRBD1. The CDR3 totals 15 residues. Germline V gives CDR1 LNHNV, CDR2 YYDKDF (reference sequence). The V and J ends lost 0 bases and 8 bases, in that order; junction bases with no gene match: 8. CDR3 nucleotide sequence: TGTGCCACCAGCAGAGAGGCAGGGGGCGGCGGGGGCTACACCTTC. This gives the protein CATSREAGGGGGYTF.

The chain joins TRBV5-1 to TRBJ1-5; no definite D call. V lost 0 bases to trimming and J lost 5 bases, with 9 bases between them. The germline CDR1 and CDR2 sequences are SGHRS and YFSETQ. CDR3 length: 14 amino acids. The CDR3 region is CASSLGGQDQPQHF. The CDR3 DNA reads as TGCGCCAGCAGCTTGGGTGGCCAAGATCAGCCCCAGCATTTT.

The chain carries TRBV27 and TRBJ1-6; 10 bases map to TRBD1. V lost 0 bases, J lost 7 bases, and 6 bases stayed unmatched. The germline V gene encodes CDR1 MNHEY and CDR2 SMNVEV (reference sequence). The CDR3 sequence is 17 residues long. CDR3 DNA sequence: TGTGCCAGCAGTTTATCGGCGGACAGGGGGGACAATTCACCCCTCCACTTT. This codes for CASSLSADRGDNSPLHF.

The chain is built from TRBV10-3 and TRBJ1-1, with D possibly TRBD1 on 6 matching bases. Germline V CDR1 and CDR2: ENHRY, SYGVKD. V lost 0 bases to trimming and J lost 1 base, with 9 bases between them. The CDR3 consists of 15 residues. CDR3 coding DNA: TGTGCCATCAGTGAGTCGGGGGCCGGGAACACTGAAGCTTTCTTT. Its translation is CAISESGAGNTEAFF.

The chain employs TRBV12-1 and TRBJ2-1. TRBV12-1 is a pseudogene locus. The length of the CDR3 is 14 residues. The CDR3 DNA reads TGTGCCAGCAGTGGGGACGAAAACTACAATGAGCAGTTCTTC. This translates into CASSGDENYNEQFF.